This TCR beta chain came from a study of CD8 T cells in ankylosing spondylitis. Quantitative 5'-RACE with molecular barcodes produced the TCR beta libraries. TCRdb re-derived calls from the 5' RACE reads in MiXCR, one entry per CDR3 protein. Of fewer than 400,000 distinct CDR3 sequences in the sample, less than 9.5% are singletons; the top ten hold about 15%. This clonotype occurred many times. Antigen: not known. The ends were cut back, 6 bases at V and 2 bases at J, with 17 bases in the middle. This CDR3 comprises 16 residues. Germline lookup yields CDR1 MNHNS and CDR2 SASEGT. General study findings and limits: A TCR beta motif of eight highly homologous variants appeared characteristic of ankylosing spondylitis blood. In peripheral blood, disease-linked CD8+ clones occurred at relatively low frequencies.

V and J are TRBV6-1 and TRBJ1-5; tentatively, D is TRBD1 (6 bases). This TCR was recovered from a male donor with ankylosing spondylitis. Input material: blood, either unsorted or a sorted T cell fraction (not recorded which). This CDR3 reads CASSRQVDSRNQPQHF. DNA of the CDR3: TGTGCCAGCAGCCGACAGGTCGATAGTCGCAATCAGCCCCAGCATTTT.